This T cell receptor (beta chain) originates from a study of immune heterogeneity within non-small cell lung tumors (dated by TCRdb to 2016 to 2018). Looking at the study overall: Histology comprised several squamous cell carcinomas, 10 non-squamous carcinomas and 1 tumor not otherwise specified. Neoantigen binding to each patient's HLA alleles was predicted with netMHCpan-3.0 for mutant peptides of 8 to 11 amino acids. TCR repertoires were analyzed from 60 or so tumor loci of approximately 14 patients, while transcriptome data covered only 40 to 50 loci from some eleven patients. To look at intratumoral immune heterogeneity, the study ran whole-exome sequencing, RNA-seq and TCR beta repertoire sequencing on several spatially distinct regions taken from every NSCLC tumor.

The TCR beta CDR3 region was amplified with a multiplex PCR system whose first round ran for approximately 9 cycles using 32 V-gene forward primers and 13 J-gene reverse primers. The first PCR round used a QIAGEN Multiplex PCR Kit, and the primer sequences were filed in Chinese patent CN105087789A. A second PCR round added Illumina universal primers using the Phusion High-Fidelity PCR Kit. The TCR libraries underwent paired-end sequencing with a read length of 151 bp on the Illumina HiSeq X Ten platform. Per the original workflow: Reads lacking multiplex PCR primers were removed with Cutadapt, read pairs were merged with PEAR, and CDR3 regions were called with MiXCR default settings. Shannon entropy measured repertoire diversity, and clonality was calculated as one minus the Shannon entropy divided by the ln of the count of productive unique sequences. Dominant or high-frequency T-cell clones were defined as clonotypes at frequencies of at least 0.5%. The public sequencing data were trimmed at Q25 with fastp and processed into clonotypes with MiXCR by TCRdb, which kept only in-frame beta chains. Every distinct CDR3 protein forms one entry, paired with its most common genes and DNA. TCRdb's processing, not the study's, gives the V and J calls here. The sample table shows about 2,900 distinct CDR3 sequences, and more than 20% are seen once. The ten largest clones capture about 17% of the sample.

Note on this clonotype: Its antigen remains unidentified. The input lacks base qualities; no much larger clone sits a single base away.

The full study reports these points: Local T-cell repertoire clonality showed a statistically significant but moderate positive correlation with local tumor mutational burden (R 0.3 to 0.35). Individual patients mostly had different high-frequency TCR beta clonotypes. Within a patient, identical dominant CDR3B clonotypes were found to recur across loci, yet unique high-frequency clones were also harbored in different tumor locations.

Genomic DNA was extracted from bulk tumor tissue and used as the TCR template, and roughly 600 ng gDNA was amplified per sample. During surgery, multiple biopsies were taken from each primary tumor and placed as far apart as possible within the tumor mass. The study cohort was described as untreated, and the patients were newly diagnosed NSCLC cases having curative surgery. Donors were about 16 newly diagnosed non-small cell lung cancer patients undergoing surgery with curative intent. Two independent pathologists examined the resected tumor masses. Only DNA and RNA samples of high quality went on to sequencing. This receptor was obtained from a female donor with non-small cell lung cancer. Sequencing was performed on lung tumor tissue.

In nucleotide form, the sequence is TGTGCCTCATTCAGGGAGGGGGCTTATGGCTACACCTTC. This yields the protein CASFREGAYGYTF. The chain couples TRBV30 to TRBJ1-2; 7 bases in between match TRBD1. Taken from the germline V gene (reference sequence), the CDR1 and CDR2 loops are GTSNPN and SVGIG. The CDR3, from cysteine to phenylalanine, totals 13 residues. Only CDR3 DNA remains: 39 bases, in frame from the first base. V loses 7 bases at its end and J loses 5 bases; junction bases beyond the gene matches: 10.